This TCR beta chain was sequenced in a study of T cell repertoires in cytomegalovirus infection. Study outcomes and limitations: HLA-C-restricted CMV clonotypes gave the most frequent clonotype in two of eight donors.

With V trimmed by 1 base and J by 9 bases, 3 bases remained unmatched. Per the germline V gene, CDR1 is MGHRA and CDR2 is YSYEKL. The CDR3 covers 14 residues. From the reads, TCRdb called clonotypes with MiXCR, one entry per CDR3 protein. The table lists roughly 760,000 distinct CDR3 sequences, 35% to 45% of them singletons. About this clonotype: What it binds is not known.

The chain uses TRBV4-1 and TRBJ2-4; 10 nucleotides align to TRBD1. The source is a human donor in good health (CMV status not recorded). Some clones in this sample may be carry-over from other donors' samples. The sequenced sample was PBMCs. CDR3 sequence reads: CASSQGTGGSIQYF. The CDR3 nucleotides are TGCGCCAGCAGCCAAGGGACAGGGGGGAGCATTCAGTACTTC.